Below, 5 T cell receptor beta chains from the same sample are listed, as sequenced in a study of Graves' ophthalmopathy and Graves' hyperthyroidism. Transcripts of RNA were the source for amplifying TCR beta CDR3 regions. HTBI primers were used in a first-round RT-PCR, which preceded a second-round multiplex PCR. TCRdb analysed the multiplex PCR reads with MiXCR anew, one entry per CDR3 protein. The sample has hundreds of thousands of distinct CDR3 sequences, about 38% seen once. Sequenced material: peripheral blood. Source of these receptors: an adult man with Graves' ophthalmopathy.

At least ten counts were recorded for this clonotype. The rearrangement joins TRBV11-2 to TRBJ1-3, with D perhaps TRBD1 (5 bases). Germline values: CDR1 SGHAT, CDR2 FQNNGV. The CDR3 covers 15 residues. Between the trimmed V and J ends, which lost 5 bases and 2 bases, there was a span of 13 bases. The CDR3 coding sequence is TGTGCCAGCAGCCTGACCATGGGGCCTGGAAACACCATATATTTT. Its protein product is CASSLTMGPGNTIYF. Full variable domain (remainder filled in from reference TRBV11-2 and TRBJ1-3): EAGVAQSPRYKIIEKRQSVAFWCNPISGHATLYWYQQILGQGPKLLIQFQNNGVVDDSQLPKDRFSAERLKGVDSTLKIQPAKLEDSAVYLCASSLTMGPGNTIYFGEGSWLTVV.

The V and J genes are TRBV9 and TRBJ2-5, with 8 bases identical to TRBD2. The germline V gene has CDR1 SGDLS and CDR2 YYNGEE. The length of the CDR3 is 15 residues. Trimming removed 2 bases from V and 0 bases from J; junction bases left unmatched: 3. CDR3 protein: CASSVGSGDQETQYF. The CDR3 coding sequence is TGTGCCAGCAGCGTTGGTAGCGGGGACCAAGAGACCCAGTACTTC.

The chain employs TRBV19 and TRBJ1-5; perhaps TRBD1 as D (5 bases). Trimming took 5 bases from V and 7 from J, leaving 12 bases between them. The CDR3 has 13 amino acids. Germline V gene sequence: CDR1 LNHDA, CDR2 SQIVND (reference sequence). Written as DNA, the CDR3 is TGTGCCAGTAGTTTCAGGGAAACACAGCCCCAGCATTTT. Its translation is CASSFRETQPQHF.

On this clonotype itself: Being one base from a much bigger clone, this may be a read error. CDR3 sequence: CASSPTQGPPRHF. The CDR3 DNA is TGTGCCAGCAGTCCCACCCAGGGTCCGCCCCGGCATTTT. The rearrangement links TRBV2 to TRBJ1-5; tentative D call: TRBD1 (5 bases). The V gene's germline CDR1 is SNHLY and CDR2 FYNNEI. The CDR3 is made up of 13 amino acids.

The V call is TRBV6-5, the J call TRBJ1-1; 12 nucleotides agree with TRBD1. J lost 5 bases, V lost 8 bases, and 6 bases had no gene match. CDR1 and CDR2 from the germline V gene are MNHEY and SVGAGI. The CDR3 loop spans 14 amino acids. The CDR3 sequence: CASAWDRGQTEAFF. In DNA form, the CDR3 reads TGTGCCAGCGCATGGGACAGGGGGCAAACTGAAGCTTTCTTT.